This T cell receptor beta chain was documented in a study of glioma-infiltrating T cells after dendritic cell vaccination. At the level of the study: Between the early 2000s and the early 2010s, patients got autologous tumor lysate-pulsed dendritic cell vaccines. Dendritic cell vaccine was injected intradermally three times, biweekly.

The CDR3 consists of 12 residues. Trimming removed 7 bases from V and 3 bases from J; junction bases left unmatched: 2. CDR1 is SGHDT, CDR2 YYEEEE, per germline. General study points: Only a small number of patients had complete blood and tumor samples.

The time point here: after dendritic cell vaccination, including at tumor progression/relapse. On this clone: Its cognate antigen is unknown.

The table came from immunoSEQ multiplex PCR; TCRdb's copy has only in-frame clones and leaves some out. The sample carries 75,000 to 95,000 clones, roughly 84% recorded once. The sequencing here drew on blood, taken after dendritic cell vaccination. This receptor was obtained from a human donor with glioblastoma. The chain has TRBV5-6 and TRBJ2-7; 9 bases map to TRBD1. The chain's CDR3 is CASSTGGYEQYF. The CDR3, as DNA: TGTGCCAGCTCGACAGGGGGCTACGAGCAGTACTTC.